This T cell receptor (beta chain) is from a study of shared clonotypes between healthy human individuals. About the research overall: Researchers assigned three CD4 naive, three CD4 memory, two CD8 naive and one CD8 memory plate to each donor.

The data were produced by immunoSEQ multiplex PCR, yet TCRdb's version contains in-frame clones alone and is incomplete. The profile shows about 2.1 million clones, 85% to 95% of them singletons. Selected positively for CCR7 and CD45RO-negative, naive CD8 cells excluded terminally differentiated effector memory CD45RA+ cells. V shed 4 bases, J shed 5 bases, and the junction held 5 bases outside the gene matches. The length of the CDR3 is 14 residues. Germline values: CDR1 SGHDT, CDR2 YYEEEE. The genes are TRBV5-6 and TRBJ2-1, with 8 bases aligning to TRBD1. The sequenced material came from naive CD8+ T cells from PBMCs. This TCR was recovered from a man aged 18 to 30 in good health. Some clones in this sample may be carry-over from other donors' samples. This CDR3 is CASSRDRWNNEQFF. In nucleotides, the CDR3 is TGTGCCAGCAGCCGGGACAGGTGGAACAATGAGCAGTTCTTC. Full variable domain (missing parts from reference TRBV5-6 and TRBJ2-1): DAGVTQSPTHLIKTRGQQVTLRCSPKSGHDTVSWYQQALGQGPQFIFQYYEEEERQRGNFPDRFSGHQFPNYSSELNVNALLLGDSALYLCASSRDRWNNEQFFGPGTRLTVL.